This section outlines one T cell receptor (beta chain) sequence together with its context. The antigen remains undetermined. Cells were stimulated nonspecifically with anti-CD3/anti-CD28 magnetic beads. Responding CD4+ T cells were sorted by upregulation of both CD40 ligand and CD69. These HIV-1-infected adults initiated suppressive ART in chronic infection. For at least 4 years, plasma HIV-1 RNA was undetectable (<50 copies/mL). This entry is derived from a study of persistence of HIV-infected CD4 T cells. Trimming at V came to 1 base and at J to 0 bases, leaving 1 base not matched to a gene. Germline values: CDR1 SGHTS, CDR2 YDEGEE. The CDR3 runs 16 residues. This was the immunoSEQ version 4 assay in survey mode. The method was immunoSEQ multiplex PCR; TCRdb's version includes in-frame clones alone and lacks a portion of them. The table lists tens of thousands of clones, about 87% of them singletons.

This clonotype was obtained from an adult woman with HIV who was CMV-seropositive. The sample consisted of CD4+ T cells sorted from PBMCs after roughly 17-hour stimulation, taken from a patient who received antiretroviral therapy. The chain is built from TRBV5-8 and TRBJ2-3; 11 bases line up with TRBD2. CDR3: CASSLTSGGSTDTQYF. The DNA of the CDR3 is TGTGCCAGCAGCTTGACTAGCGGGGGCAGCACAGATACGCAGTATTTT.